Following are 21 T cell receptor beta chains from one sample sequenced in a study of T cell repertoires in cytomegalovirus infection. No antigen has been identified for these receptors. Via MiXCR, TCRdb re-called the reads, giving one row per CDR3 protein. In the table there are a few hundred thousand distinct CDR3 sequences, just under 40% of which are singletons. Source: cultured PBMCs, taken from culture after CMV antigen stimulation. The receptors originated from a human donor in good health (CMV status not recorded). Some clones in this sample may be carry-over from other donors' samples.

The J gene is TRBJ2-3, the V gene TRBV2; possible D gene TRBD2, 5 bases. This CDR3 comprises 15 residues. V lost 7 bases, J lost 2 bases, and 16 bases lay in between. The V gene's germline CDR1 is SNHLY and CDR2 FYNNEI. The CDR3 here is CASKGLGRLTDTQYF. Here the CDR3 DNA reads TGTGCCAGCAAAGGCCTGGGGAGACTCACAGATACGCAGTATTTT.

This chain uses TRBV28 with TRBJ1-3, with D possibly being TRBD1 (6 bases). The CDR3 is made up of 14 amino acids. Germline CDR1 is MDHEN and CDR2 is SYDVKM. The V end was cut by 8 bases, the J end by 4 bases, with 15 bases between. CDR3 in DNA: TGTGCCAGCCTATCACGAGGGGGAGGAAACACCATATATTTT. Its translation is CASLSRGGGNTIYF.

A single count supports this clonotype. The CDR3 bases are TGTGCCAGTAGACAGGGGTCGGCCACCGGGGAGCTGTTTTTT. This translates into CASRQGSATGELFF. The chain has TRBV19 and TRBJ2-2; TRBD1 aligns across 7 bases. The germline V gene has CDR1 LNHDA and CDR2 SQIVND (reference sequence). V lost 6 bases to trimming and J lost 4 bases; unmatched junction nucleotides: 5. CDR3 length equals 14 residues.

This chain connects TRBV4-3 to TRBJ2-2, with D maybe TRBD2 (5 bases). Germline lookup yields CDR1 LGHNA and CDR2 YSLEER. The ends were cut back, 4 bases at V and 3 bases at J, with 21 bases in the middle. The CDR3 is 18 residues long. For the CDR3, the DNA is TGCGCCAGCAGCCTGCCACCTGCCCGACTATTCTACACCGGGGAGCTGTTTTTT. Residues: CASSLPPARLFYTGELFF.

The rearrangement links TRBV7-2 to TRBJ2-7, with D possibly TRBD2 on 5 matching bases. Trimming pared 1 base from V and 4 bases from J, leaving 14 bases between. The CDR3 has 15 residues. Germline CDR1 is SGHTA and CDR2 is FQGNSA. Written as DNA, the CDR3 is TGTGCCAGCAGCTTAGGTCCCCTAGCTAATTACGAGCAGTACTTC. The encoded protein is CASSLGPLANYEQYF.

V usage is TRBV12-3 or TRBV12-4 and J usage is TRBJ2-3; D unclear. CDR3 size: 15 residues. The V end lost 5 bases, the J end lost 2 bases, and 14 bases lay between the germline ends. The chain's CDR3 is CASSLSDEDTDTQYF. DNA of the CDR3: TGTGCCAGCAGTCTCTCGGACGAAGACACAGATACGCAGTATTTT.

The chain combines TRBV6-5 with TRBJ2-2; TRBD1 agrees at 9 bases. The germline V gene encodes CDR1 MNHEY and CDR2 SVGAGI. Trimming at V came to 4 bases and at J to 7 bases, leaving 4 bases not matched to a gene. The CDR3 is 14 amino acids. CDR3 coding DNA: TGTGCCAGCAGTTTAGGACAGGGGTACGGGGAGCTGTTTTTT. This sequence encodes CASSLGQGYGELFF.

This clonotype was observed a few times. The chain couples TRBV28 to TRBJ2-7; TRBD2 agrees at 9 bases. V gave up 4 bases and J gave up 7 bases; unmatched junction bases: 8. Germline CDR1 MDHEN, CDR2 SYDVKM. This CDR3 is built from 14 residues. The CDR3 DNA reads as TGTGCCAGCAGTTCGAGCGGGAGGCTTCGGGAGCAGTACTTC. Translated, it gives CASSSSGRLREQYF.

This chain connects TRBV5-3 to TRBJ2-1; 9 bases are a match to TRBD2. TRBV5-3 is an ORF; its function is uncertain. Losses at the gene ends were 8 bases for V and 6 bases for J; bases not matched to a gene: 15. This CDR3 has 16 residues. The CDR3 DNA follows: TGTGCCAGCAGCGACCGAAGCGGGGGGCCCCGCAATGAGCAGTTCTTC. The encoded protein is CASSDRSGGPRNEQFF.

The genes are TRBV9 and TRBJ2-1; 10 bases match TRBD1. The CDR3 consists of 15 residues. V shed 5 bases, J shed 7 bases, and the junction held 9 bases outside the gene matches. From germline, CDR1 is SGDLS and CDR2 YYNGEE. Here the CDR3 reads CASSGPGQGLNEQFF. The CDR3 DNA reads TGTGCCAGCAGTGGGCCGGGACAGGGGTTAAATGAGCAGTTCTTC.

The rearrangement links TRBV19 to TRBJ1-4; 7 bases line up with TRBD1. The trim removed 6 bases at V and 3 bases at J, leaving 4 bases unmatched. Germline loops: CDR1 LNHDA, CDR2 SQIVND (reference sequence). This CDR3 contains 14 residues. In DNA, the CDR3 is TGTGCCAGTAGCTGGGACAGCCCTAATGAAAAACTGTTTTTT. Translation: CASSWDSPNEKLFF.

The chain has TRBV27 and TRBJ2-3, with 9 positions matching TRBD2. The ends lost 2 bases at V and 4 bases at J; junction bases unmatched: 7. The CDR3 is 16 residues long. The germline V gene encodes CDR1 MNHEY and CDR2 SMNVEV (reference sequence). The CDR3 sequence: CASSLLAGGRADTQYF. CDR3 DNA: TGTGCCAGCAGTTTACTGGCGGGGGGGCGCGCAGATACGCAGTATTTT.

This clonotype has a handful of counts. This chain joins TRBV4-3 and TRBJ2-7; D tentatively reads TRBD1 or TRBD2 (6 bases each). Deletions cut 5 bases from V and 4 bases from J, with 21 bases between. The CDR3 is 16 residues long. Germline V lookup: CDR1 LGHNA, CDR2 YSLEER. CDR3 sequence (DNA): TGCGCCAGCAGCACACGGGCAGGGGAGGATATGTACGAGCAGTACTTC. Translating gives CASSTRAGEDMYEQYF.

The gene calls are TRBV7-6 and TRBJ2-5; no definite D call. The CDR3 covers 14 residues. Trimming left V 1 base short and J 1 base short, with 7 bases between. Germline-derived CDR1 and CDR2 are SGHVS and FNYEAQ. CDR3 in amino acids: CASSLELIQETQYF. CDR3 in DNA: TGTGCCAGCAGCTTAGAACTAATCCAAGAGACCCAGTACTTC.

The V gene is TRBV7-8, the J gene TRBJ2-5; 7 positions agree with TRBD2. CDR3 length equals 16 residues. CDR1 SGHVS and CDR2 FQNEAQ come from the germline V gene. Trimming took 3 bases from V and 3 from J; bases not matched to a gene: 10. CDR3 in DNA: TGTGCCAGCAGCTTGATGAGGCGGGAGATTAAAGAGACCCAGTACTTC. It encodes CASSLMRREIKETQYF.

This clonotype occurred a few times. The chain uses TRBV11-3 and TRBJ1-1; 7 positions match TRBD1. The CDR3 runs to 14 residues. CDR1 SGHNT and CDR2 YENEEA come from the germline V gene. V dropped 2 bases and J dropped 6; count of bases not matched to a gene: 6. CDR3: CASSLRRDSPEAFF. Here the CDR3 DNA reads TGTGCCAGCAGCTTACGCCGGGACAGCCCTGAAGCTTTCTTT.

Ten or more counts support this clonotype. In nucleotides, the CDR3 is TGTGCCAGCAGACCGGGACAGTCGGCAACTAATGAAAAACTGTTTTTT. This sequence encodes CASRPGQSATNEKLFF. The chain carries TRBV7-2 and TRBJ1-4; 7 bases are shared with TRBD1. The V gene's germline CDR1 is SGHTA and CDR2 FQGNSA. The CDR3 length is 16 residues. The J segment lost 0 bases and the V segment lost 6 bases, leaving 7 bases of the junction unmatched.

The V call is TRBV5-5, the J call TRBJ1-5, with D hard to call. Between the trimmed V and J ends, which lost 1 base and 11 bases, there was a span of 13 bases. The CDR3 is 13 amino acids. Germline CDR1 is SGHKS and CDR2 is YYEKEE (reference sequence). The CDR3 sequence is CASSLFQEGSQHF. In DNA, the CDR3 is TGTGCCAGCAGCTTGTTCCAGGAAGGTTCCCAGCATTTT. The whole variable domain, filled in from reference TRBV5-5 and TRBJ1-5, reads DAGVTQSPTHLIKTRGQQVTLRCSPISGHKSVSWYQQVLGQGPQFIFQYYEKEERGRGNFPDRFSARQFPNYSSELNVNALLLGDSALYLCASSLFQEGSQHFGDGTRLSIL.

This clonotype appeared a few times. This chain joins TRBV7-6 and TRBJ2-1; 9 bases align to TRBD2. CDR3 length equals 16 residues. V lost 5 bases to trimming and J lost 0 bases; unmatched junction nucleotides: 5. From germline, CDR1 is SGHVS and CDR2 FNYEAQ. CDR3 in DNA: TGTGCCAGCAGCCGGCTTAGCGGGAGCTCCTACAATGAGCAGTTCTTC. It is translated as CASSRLSGSSYNEQFF.

This clonotype was seen a few times. The chain joins TRBV7-2 to TRBJ2-7; 7 bases align to TRBD2. Trimming at V came to 3 bases and at J to 4 bases, leaving 6 bases not matched to a gene. Germline assignment: CDR1 SGHTA and CDR2 FQGNSA. The CDR3 spans 14 residues. CDR3 coding DNA: TGTGCCAGCAGCTTCCAGCGGGACCTTTACGAGCAGTACTTC. It yields the protein CASSFQRDLYEQYF.

This clonotype was counted ten times or more. The chain is built from TRBV7-2 and TRBJ1-4; D remains unclear. Trimming shortened V by 5 bases and J by 4 bases, and 5 bases separated the two germline ends. CDR3 length: 12 amino acids. Looked up from germline, CDR1 is SGHTA and CDR2 is FQGNSA. The CDR3 is CASSMNNEKLFF. The CDR3, as DNA: TGTGCCAGCAGCATGAATAATGAAAAACTGTTTTTT.